Listed below are T cell receptor beta chains from one sample, sequenced in a study of CD8 T cells in ankylosing spondylitis. TCRdb fed the 5' RACE reads into MiXCR, producing one record per CDR3 protein. The sample records a few hundred thousand distinct CDR3 sequences, approximately 12% being singletons. The sequencing sample was made of blood, either unsorted or a sorted T cell fraction (not recorded which). These receptors originate from a male donor with ankylosing spondylitis. CDR3s include the opening cysteine and the closing phenylalanine or tryptophan. Each record gives: CDR3 protein, CDR3 DNA, V gene, D gene, J gene, clone size. D genes are given only for firm matches. Clone sizes are given selectively: once, few, many, or a class where the clone is expanded.

CDR3: CASSPLRDGTDTQYF; DNA: TGTGCCAGCAGTCCGCTGCGGGACGGCACAGATACGCAGTATTTT; V: TRBV12-3/TRBV12-4; D: NA; J: TRBJ2-3; size: many
CDR3: CSAKPDRALGAFF; DNA: TGCAGCGCAAAACCCGACAGGGCCCTGGGGGCTTTCTTT; V: TRBV29-1; D: TRBD1; J: TRBJ1-1; size: NA
CDR3: CATSETTGGWGQPQHF; DNA: TGTGCCACCAGTGAAACAACAGGGGGCTGGGGTCAGCCCCAGCATTTT; V: TRBV24-1; D: TRBD1; J: TRBJ1-5; size: once
CDR3: CASTVTGSPLHF; DNA: TGTGCCAGCACTGTGACGGGGTCACCCCTCCACTTT; V: TRBV12-3/TRBV12-4; D: NA; J: TRBJ1-6; size: many
CDR3: CASTSLANNEQFF; DNA: TGTGCCAGTACCTCACTAGCGAACAATGAGCAGTTCTTC; V: TRBV19; D: TRBD2; J: TRBJ2-1; size: NA
CDR3: CSASNPSLFSYEQYF; DNA: TGCAGTGCTAGTAACCCTAGCTTATTCTCCTACGAGCAGTACTTC; V: TRBV20-1; D: NA; J: TRBJ2-7; size: NA
CDR3: CSAVKGDSGANVLTF; DNA: TGCAGTGCTGTTAAGGGAGACTCTGGGGCCAACGTCCTGACTTTC; V: TRBV20-1; D: NA; J: TRBJ2-6; size: few
CDR3: CSAVGVTGGDEKLFF; DNA: TGCAGCGCCGTGGGGGTGACAGGGGGTGATGAAAAACTGTTTTTT; V: TRBV29-1; D: TRBD1; J: TRBJ1-4; size: NA
CDR3: CASSLIPRINYGYTF; DNA: TGCGCCAGCAGCCTGATCCCGAGAATTAACTATGGCTACACCTTC; V: TRBV5-1; D: NA; J: TRBJ1-2; size: few
CDR3: CASRDKGQYQETQYF; DNA: TGTGCCAGCAGGGATAAGGGACAGTACCAAGAGACCCAGTACTTC; V: TRBV7-2; D: TRBD1; J: TRBJ2-5; size: few
CDR3: CASSGQGRQPQHF; DNA: TGTGCCAGCAGTGGTCAGGGCCGGCAGCCCCAGCATTTT; V: TRBV12-3/TRBV12-4; D: NA; J: TRBJ1-5; size: NA
CDR3: CAISESSSVETQYF; DNA: TGTGCCATCAGTGAGTCCTCGTCAGTAGAGACCCAGTACTTC; V: TRBV10-3; D: NA; J: TRBJ2-5; size: many
CDR3: CASSTPRQGSFGANVLTF; DNA: TGTGCCAGCAGCACACCCCGACAGGGGAGTTTTGGGGCCAACGTCCTGACTTTC; V: TRBV12-3/TRBV12-4; D: TRBD1; J: TRBJ2-6; size: many
CDR3: CASSSRASGEQFF; DNA: TGTGCCAGCAGCTCAAGGGCCTCAGGTGAGCAGTTCTTC; V: TRBV7-2; D: NA; J: TRBJ2-1; size: NA
CDR3: CATIQSGTTDTQYF; DNA: TGTGCCACCATTCAAAGCGGTACCACAGATACGCAGTATTTT; V: TRBV24-1; D: NA; J: TRBJ2-3; size: NA
CDR3: CASSHEDRGTDGQYF; DNA: TGTGCCAGCAGCCATGAGGACAGGGGGACCGACGGGCAGTACTTC; V: TRBV4-2; D: TRBD1; J: TRBJ2-7; size: NA
CDR3: CASSLSGPSIGELFF; DNA: TGTGCCAGCAGTTTGTCGGGACCCTCAATCGGGGAGCTGTTTTTT; V: TRBV12-3/TRBV12-4; D: NA; J: TRBJ2-2; size: many
CDR3: CATRGGSGGVDNEQFF; DNA: TGTGCCACACGGGGCGGGAGTGGGGGGGTGGACAATGAGCAGTTCTTC; V: TRBV5-4; D: TRBD2; J: TRBJ2-1; size: NA
CDR3: CASSRAKSYNEQFF; DNA: TGTGCCAGCAGCCGGGCTAAGTCCTACAATGAGCAGTTCTTC; V: TRBV7-2; D: NA; J: TRBJ2-1; size: many
CDR3: CASSRIAGGLGEQYF; DNA: TGTGCCAGCAGCAGAATAGCGGGGGGGTTGGGGGAGCAGTACTTC; V: TRBV5-4; D: TRBD2; J: TRBJ2-7; size: NA
CDR3: CSAPSGETSTDTQYF; DNA: TGCAGTGCCCCAAGCGGCGAGACTAGCACAGATACGCAGTATTTT; V: TRBV20-1; D: NA; J: TRBJ2-3; size: many
CDR3: CASARWGDTQYF; DNA: TGTGCCAGCGCCCGGTGGGGGGATACGCAGTATTTT; V: TRBV6-6; D: NA; J: TRBJ2-3; size: NA
CDR3: CASSWGGTGGNQPQHF; DNA: TGCGCCAGCAGCTGGGGGGGGACAGGGGGCAATCAGCCCCAGCATTTT; V: TRBV5-1; D: TRBD1; J: TRBJ1-5; size: few
CDR3: CASSLAFSDREGNEQFF; DNA: TGCGCCAGCAGCTTGGCTTTCAGTGACAGGGAGGGGAATGAGCAGTTCTTC; V: TRBV5-1; D: NA; J: TRBJ2-1; size: NA
CDR3: CASSLAWTGEVLNYGYTF; DNA: TGTGCCAGCAGCTTAGCGTGGACAGGGGAAGTTTTAAACTATGGCTACACCTTC; V: TRBV7-8; D: TRBD1; J: TRBJ1-2; size: few
CDR3: CSAEGGQTDTQYF; DNA: TGCAGTGCCGAAGGGGGGCAAACAGATACGCAGTATTTT; V: TRBV20-1; D: NA; J: TRBJ2-3; size: NA
CDR3: CATSRDRQTNYGYTF; DNA: TGTGCCACCAGCAGAGATCGACAGACAAACTATGGCTACACCTTC; V: TRBV15; D: NA; J: TRBJ1-2; size: NA
CDR3: CASRRQGQAFF; DNA: TGTGCCAGCAGACGACAGGGCCAAGCTTTCTTT; V: TRBV3-1; D: TRBD1; J: TRBJ1-1; size: once
CDR3: CASSHPTGGTTDTQYF; DNA: TGTGCCAGCAGCCATCCGACAGGAGGAACCACAGATACGCAGTATTTT; V: TRBV5-6; D: NA; J: TRBJ2-3; size: NA
CDR3: CASSLVGTEAFF; DNA: TGTGCCAGCAGCTTAGTGGGGACTGAAGCTTTCTTT; V: TRBV11-2; D: NA; J: TRBJ1-1; size: many
CDR3: CASSDFQDSPPGGYTF; DNA: TGTGCCAGCAGTGACTTTCAGGACAGCCCGCCGGGTGGCTACACCTTC; V: TRBV12-3/TRBV12-4; D: NA; J: TRBJ1-2; size: many
CDR3: CASSFSSGETWGYTF; DNA: TGTGCCAGCAGCTTCTCTTCGGGGGAGACCTGGGGCTACACCTTC; V: TRBV7-9; D: NA; J: TRBJ1-2; size: NA
CDR3: CASSETGSYNSPLHF; DNA: TGCGCCAGCAGTGAGACAGGCTCTTATAATTCACCCCTCCACTTT; V: TRBV10-2; D: NA; J: TRBJ1-6; size: NA
CDR3: CASNFGQGAVGYTF; DNA: TGTGCCAGCAACTTCGGACAGGGGGCCGTTGGCTACACCTTC; V: TRBV7-2; D: TRBD1; J: TRBJ1-2; size: many
CDR3: CASSPIRGNRYNEQFF; DNA: TGTGCCAGCAGCCCCATTAGGGGCAACCGGTACAATGAGCAGTTCTTC; V: TRBV11-2; D: NA; J: TRBJ2-1; size: NA
CDR3: CASKRADRGNEQFF; DNA: TGTGCCAGCAAACGAGCCGACCGGGGGAATGAGCAGTTCTTC; V: TRBV7-2; D: NA; J: TRBJ2-1; size: NA
CDR3: CASSRVGSWGYNEQFF; DNA: TGTGCCAGCAGCCGAGTAGGTAGCTGGGGCTACAATGAGCAGTTCTTC; V: TRBV11-2; D: NA; J: TRBJ2-1; size: NA
CDR3: CATSDPGLGGPGANVLTF; DNA: TGTGCCACCAGTGACCCAGGCTTAGGGGGCCCTGGGGCCAACGTCCTGACTTTC; V: TRBV24-1; D: TRBD1; J: TRBJ2-6; size: few
CDR3: CASSLATGLDTQYF; DNA: TGCGCCAGCAGCTTGGCCACAGGGCTGGATACGCAGTATTTT; V: TRBV5-1; D: NA; J: TRBJ2-3; size: NA
CDR3: CAISEGSDEQFF; DNA: TGTGCCATCAGTGAGGGAAGCGATGAGCAGTTCTTC; V: TRBV10-3; D: NA; J: TRBJ2-1; size: NA